These T cell receptor beta chains were read from a single sample in a study of post-analysis software for immune sequencing data. TCRdb processed the PCR reads anew with MiXCR; each CDR3 protein has one entry. The sample lists 450,000 to 700,000 distinct CDR3 sequences, 44% occurring once. Sequenced sample: blood. Receptor source: a girl between 5 and 17 years old with multiple sclerosis. The CDR3 runs from the conserved cysteine through the conserved F or W. The order of the fields is J gene, clone size, V gene, D gene, CDR3 DNA, CDR3 protein. The D gene is left open where the match is weak. Expanded clones are given a class, and other clones once, few, many or no size at all.

TRBJ2-3	.	TRBV19	.	TGTGCCAGTAGTGACACCCAGGATACGCAGTATTTT	CASSDTQDTQYF
TRBJ1-2	.	TRBV12-3/TRBV12-4	.	TGTGCCAGCAGTTTAGGGGGCAAGGACGGCTACACCTTC	CASSLGGKDGYTF
TRBJ2-5	.	TRBV5-8	.	TGTGCCAGCACCAAGGGCGGGGTATTAGAGACCCAGTACTTC	CASTKGGVLETQYF
TRBJ2-3	.	TRBV7-9	.	TGTGCCAGCAGCCCTACTGACAAGACAGATACGCAGTATTTT	CASSPTDKTDTQYF
TRBJ2-2	.	TRBV29-1	.	TGCAGCGGCTACAGGAGGAACACCGGGGAGCTGTTTTTT	CSGYRRNTGELFF
TRBJ1-5	.	TRBV6-5	.	TGTGCCAGCAGTCTGCGGCCGTCACCCAATCAGCTCCAGCATTTT	CASSLRPSPNQLQHF
TRBJ2-5	.	TRBV7-9	TRBD2	TGTGCCAGCAGCCCCCGCGGGACTAGACAAGAGACCCAGTACTTC	CASSPRGTRQETQYF
TRBJ2-6	many	TRBV6-1	.	TGTGCCAGCAGTGAAATCTGGGGCGGAGGGGCCAACGTCCTGACTTTC	CASSEIWGGGANVLTF
TRBJ1-4	.	TRBV5-6	.	TGTGCCAGCAGCTTGGCGAGGGGGGAAAAACTGTTTTTT	CASSLARGEKLFF
TRBJ1-1	.	TRBV7-8	.	TGTGCCAGCAGCTTATCAGGGATCCATGAAGCTTTCTTT	CASSLSGIHEAFF
TRBJ2-7	few	TRBV5-1	.	TGCGCCAGCAGCTTGGGGGGTTCAGGGTCCAACGAGCAGTACTTC	CASSLGGSGSNEQYF
TRBJ1-5	once	TRBV5-1	.	TGCGCCAGCAGCAAGGGAGGAGATAGCAATCAGCCCCAGCATTTT	CASSKGGDSNQPQHF
TRBJ2-7	.	TRBV7-2	TRBD1	TGTGCCAGCAGCTCTACAGGGGTGGGCTACGAGCAGTACTTC	CASSSTGVGYEQYF
TRBJ1-5	.	TRBV20-1	.	TGCAGTGCTAGGGAGGGATCTAGGGGAGGTCAGCCCCAGCATTTT	CSAREGSRGGQPQHF
TRBJ1-2	few	TRBV5-1	.	TGCGCCAGCAGCCCAGGGACCCGAGCATACCTAGGTGGCTACACCTTC	CASSPGTRAYLGGYTF
TRBJ2-7	.	TRBV2	.	TGTGCCGGTGGGGGCGGGAACTCCTACGAGCAGTACTTC	CAGGGGNSYEQYF